The T cell receptor (beta chain) described here comes from a study of T cells in Graves' hyperthyroidism and ophthalmopathy. Trimming cost V 5 bases and J 6 bases, with 19 bases left between them. The CDR3 has 15 residues. CDR1 is MNHNS and CDR2 is SASEGT in the germline V gene. Authors of the study amplified TCR beta CDR3 regions from RNA transcripts. Carried out on the TCR CDR3, a first-round RT-PCR used the HTBI primer set. TCRdb analysed the multiplex PCR reads with MiXCR anew, one entry per CDR3 protein. Altogether some 570,000 distinct CDR3 sequences are present, 15% to 20% being singletons, with the ten largest covering roughly 15%.

This TCR came from a woman aged 18-29 years with Graves' ophthalmopathy. The source material was blood. V is TRBV6-1 and J is TRBJ1-1; D ambiguous. Written as DNA, the CDR3 is TGTGCCAGCAGTCTCGCGGCGGACGGGAATTCTGAAGCTTTCTTT. Translating gives CASSLAADGNSEAFF.